This record covers a single TCR beta chain. V was pared by 2 bases and J by 2 bases, with 9 bases between. Per germline, CDR1 SGHRS and CDR2 YFSETQ. The CDR3 covers 14 residues. The sample belongs to a study of blood T cell repertoires in COVID-19. Study overall: Donors in the United States, Italy and Spain gave samples during acute or convalescent COVID-19. T cells, B-cell-depleted T cells, or PBMCs provided the cDNA or gDNA that served as material.

In the original processing: Estimates of nucleated cell counts were drawn from the amplification of reference gene primers. Clones were sequenced by immunoSEQ multiplex PCR, and TCRdb holds only the in-frame ones, with some missing. D and trimming were read from the DNA, whereas the V and J calls and clone size are those reported in that table. Among under 300,000 clones listed, about four fifths were seen once. The sample was peripheral blood. This clonotype originated in a young woman with acute or convalescent COVID-19. The chain joins TRBV5-1 to TRBJ2-3, with no clear D. The CDR3: CASSLTPTTDTQYF. In DNA form, the CDR3 reads TGCGCCAGCAGCTTAACCCCTACCACAGATACGCAGTATTTT.